This T cell receptor (beta chain) was identified during a study of shared clonotypes between healthy human individuals. General observations from the study: Few donors restricted represented genetic and exposure-history diversity. It was the non-shared clonotypes that had lower generation probabilities than clonotypes shared by all four donors.

The authors' processing: ImmunoSEQ only sent back junction sequences with no quality scores, so filtering was done differently. Profiled with immunoSEQ multiplex PCR; TCRdb holds only in-frame clones, not every one. For V, J and clone size, that table is used; D and trimming come from the DNA. The sample includes under 2.5 million clones, roughly 90% of them seen just once. A single count supports this clone. Its antigen remains unidentified. Germline V CDR1 and CDR2: SGHDN, FVKESK. The CDR3 consists of 13 residues. Trimming stripped 3 bases from V and 3 bases from J, with 7 bases between. The sequencing input was naive CD4+ T cells from PBMCs. Noted subset: CD45RA+ positively selected. This clonotype originated in a man younger than 30 in good health. Some clones in this sample may be carry-over from other donors' samples. This chain uses TRBV14 with TRBJ2-3; D unresolved. As DNA, the CDR3 is TGTGCCAGCAGCCAGACCGGGACAGATACGCAGTATTTT. Amino acid sequence: CASSQTGTDTQYF.